Listed below are T cell receptor beta chains from one sample, sequenced in a study of cytomegalovirus exposure and HLA in healthy donors. This table comes from immunoSEQ multiplex PCR, and its TCRdb copy is limited to in-frame clones, with some not included. The sample carries about 58,000 clones, around 90% recorded once. Input material: PBMCs. The receptors shown here come from a man between 18 and 35 years old in good health and CMV-seronegative. CDR3s include the opening cysteine and the closing phenylalanine or tryptophan. Fields, in order: V gene, clone size, D gene, J gene, CDR3 protein, CDR3 DNA. A D gene is named only where the DNA matches it firmly. Clone size, where shown, is once, few, many, or a class for clones that have expanded.

V: TRBV4-3
size: few
D: TRBD1
J: TRBJ1-2
CDR3: CASSPGQGQRGYTF
DNA: TGCGCCAGCAGCCCTGGACAGGGCCAACGTGGCTACACCTTC

V: TRBV10-3
size: once
D: -
J: TRBJ2-7
CDR3: CAAGPTYYEQYF
DNA: TGTGCCGCGGGTCCAACTTACTACGAGCAGTACTTC

V: TRBV6-6
size: few
D: -
J: TRBJ2-5
CDR3: CASSYWEETQYF
DNA: TGTGCCAGCAGTTACTGGGAGGAGACCCAGTACTTC

V: TRBV19
size: -
D: TRBD1
J: TRBJ2-2
CDR3: CASSPGQGYTGELFF
DNA: TGTGCCAGTAGTCCGGGACAGGGGTACACCGGGGAGCTGTTTTTT

V: TRBV29-1
size: -
D: TRBD1
J: TRBJ1-2
CDR3: CSVVGGLNYGYTF
DNA: TGCAGCGTTGTAGGGGGCCTTAACTATGGCTACACCTTC

V: TRBV4-1
size: -
D: -
J: TRBJ1-1
CDR3: CASSQDALRTEAFF
DNA: TGCGCCAGCAGCCAAGACGCGTTGAGGACTGAAGCTTTCTTT

V: TRBV5-1
size: -
D: TRBD2
J: TRBJ2-7
CDR3: CASRSGLAATYEQYF
DNA: TGCGCCAGCAGGTCCGGACTAGCTGCAACCTACGAGCAGTACTTC

V: TRBV2
size: -
D: -
J: TRBJ2-1
CDR3: CASSDNNNEQFF
DNA: TGTGCCAGCAGTGACAACAACAATGAGCAGTTCTTC

V: TRBV7-8
size: -
D: TRBD2
J: TRBJ2-2
CDR3: CASSLDSVAGVVTGELFF
DNA: TGTGCCAGCAGCTTAGATTCGGTGGCGGGAGTGGTCACCGGGGAGCTGTTTTTT

V: TRBV28
size: -
D: TRBD2
J: TRBJ2-5
CDR3: CASSLGRTSGGETQYF
DNA: TGTGCCAGCAGTTTAGGGAGGACTAGCGGGGGAGAGACCCAGTACTTC

V: TRBV10-3
size: -
D: -
J: TRBJ2-3
CDR3: CAISSGGLSDTQYF
DNA: TGTGCCATTTCGAGCGGAGGTCTGTCAGATACGCAGTATTTT

V: TRBV30
size: -
D: TRBD2
J: TRBJ2-2
CDR3: CAWSVAGGPGEELFF
DNA: TGTGCCTGGAGTGTAGCGGGAGGGCCCGGGGAGGAGCTGTTTTTT

V: TRBV5-4
size: -
D: -
J: TRBJ1-1
CDR3: CASSLDWGQTEAFF
DNA: TGTGCCAGCAGCTTGGATTGGGGGCAGACTGAAGCTTTCTTT

V: TRBV9
size: -
D: TRBD2
J: TRBJ2-3
CDR3: CASNQAQAGGADTQYF
DNA: TGTGCCAGCAACCAAGCCCAAGCGGGAGGAGCAGATACGCAGTATTTT

V: TRBV28
size: -
D: -
J: TRBJ2-7
CDR3: CASSTLGLPYEQYF
DNA: TGTGCCAGCAGCACTTTGGGGCTTCCCTACGAGCAGTACTTC

V: TRBV12-5
size: -
D: -
J: TRBJ1-5
CDR3: CASGLPPGGPYQPQHF
DNA: TGTGCTAGTGGTTTGCCCCCGGGGGGGCCCTATCAGCCCCAGCATTTT

V: TRBV5-1
size: -
D: TRBD1
J: TRBJ1-4
CDR3: CASSQGEGEKLFF
DNA: TGCGCCAGCTCCCAGGGGGAAGGGGAAAAACTGTTTTTT

V: TRBV27
size: -
D: TRBD1
J: TRBJ1-2
CDR3: CASRDRDYGYTF
DNA: TGTGCCAGCAGGGACAGGGACTATGGCTACACCTTC

V: TRBV10-3
size: -
D: TRBD2
J: TRBJ2-7
CDR3: CATNQGGSGAYEQYF
DNA: TGTGCCACCAACCAAGGGGGTAGCGGGGCCTACGAGCAGTACTTC

V: TRBV6-1
size: -
D: TRBD1
J: TRBJ1-1
CDR3: CASSRQGEAFF
DNA: TGCGCCAGCAGTAGACAGGGGGAAGCTTTCTTT

V: TRBV6-1
size: -
D: -
J: TRBJ2-7
CDR3: CASSEGQISYEQYF
DNA: TGTGCCAGCAGTGAAGGACAGATTTCCTACGAGCAGTACTTC

V: TRBV6-1
size: many
D: -
J: TRBJ1-4
CDR3: CASRRGWLGEKLFF
DNA: TGTGCCAGCAGGAGGGGGTGGTTGGGTGAAAAACTGTTTTTT

V: TRBV7-8
size: -
D: -
J: TRBJ1-2
CDR3: CASSPGLLPGYTF
DNA: TGTGCCAGCAGCCCGGGACTTTTGCCTGGCTACACCTTC

V: TRBV6-1
size: -
D: TRBD1
J: TRBJ2-7
CDR3: CASSNNRGTYEQYF
DNA: TGTGCCAGCAGTAATAACAGGGGCACCTACGAGCAGTACTTC

V: TRBV13
size: -
D: TRBD1
J: TRBJ2-7
CDR3: CASSSTIQYPPGQGVVYEQYF
DNA: TGTGCCAGCAGCTCCACCATCCAATATCCACCGGGACAGGGGGTGGTTTACGAGCAGTACTTC

V: TRBV5-1
size: -
D: -
J: TRBJ2-5
CDR3: CASNGGIAVGQETQYF
DNA: TGCGCCAGCAACGGAGGAATAGCGGTCGGGCAAGAGACCCAGTACTTC

V: TRBV4-1
size: -
D: TRBD2
J: TRBJ2-3
CDR3: CASSQRVGWAAGDDF
DNA: TGCGCCAGCAGCCAGAGAGTGGGGTGGGCAGCGGGAGACGATTTT

V: TRBV19
size: -
D: -
J: TRBJ1-2
CDR3: CASWTVDGYTF
DNA: TGTGCCAGTTGGACAGTAGATGGCTACACCTTC

V: TRBV28
size: -
D: TRBD2
J: TRBJ2-1
CDR3: CASSLRGLELSNEQFF
DNA: TGTGCCAGCAGTTTAAGAGGACTAGAGTTATCCAATGAGCAGTTCTTC

V: TRBV27
size: -
D: TRBD2
J: TRBJ2-1
CDR3: CASSLRVGRASNEQFF
DNA: TGTGCCAGCAGTTTAAGGGTCGGGAGGGCCTCCAATGAGCAGTTCTTC

V: TRBV28
size: -
D: TRBD1
J: TRBJ1-2
CDR3: CASTLTGVYGGYTF
DNA: TGTGCCAGCACCCTGACAGGGGTGTACGGTGGCTACACCTTC

V: TRBV6-1
size: -
D: TRBD1
J: TRBJ1-1
CDR3: CASRDGQGGVAFF
DNA: TGTGCCAGCAGGGATGGACAGGGAGGAGTAGCTTTCTTT

V: TRBV7-2
size: -
D: TRBD1
J: TRBJ2-7
CDR3: CASSRTGNYEQYF
DNA: TGTGCCAGCAGCAGGACAGGGAACTACGAGCAGTACTTC

V: TRBV4-1
size: -
D: TRBD2
J: TRBJ2-5
CDR3: CASSQAIAGGWQETQYF
DNA: TGCGCCAGCAGCCAAGCGATAGCGGGAGGGTGGCAAGAGACCCAGTACTTC

V: TRBV5-1
size: -
D: TRBD1
J: TRBJ2-3
CDR3: CASGQGPDTQYF
DNA: TGCGCCAGTGGACAGGGGCCAGATACGCAGTATTTT

V: TRBV19
size: few
D: TRBD2
J: TRBJ2-1
CDR3: CASTYGTSGNWNEQFF
DNA: TGTGCCAGTACCTACGGGACTAGCGGGAATTGGAATGAGCAGTTCTTC

V: TRBV27
size: once
D: -
J: TRBJ1-1
CDR3: CASSLPPAGGTEAFF
DNA: TGTGCCAGCAGTCTCCCGCCGGCCGGAGGGACTGAAGCTTTCTTT

V: TRBV19
size: -
D: -
J: TRBJ1-4
CDR3: CASSSGISYEKLFF
DNA: TGTGCCAGTAGTTCAGGGATCTCCTATGAAAAACTGTTTTTT

V: TRBV5-5
size: -
D: -
J: TRBJ2-6
CDR3: CASSLYAGTGANVLTF
DNA: TGTGCCAGCAGCTTGTACGCAGGTACCGGGGCCAACGTCCTGACTTTC

V: TRBV9
size: -
D: TRBD2
J: TRBJ2-1
CDR3: CASSVGDSGTYEQFF
DNA: TGTGCCAGCAGCGTAGGGGATAGCGGGACCTATGAGCAGTTCTTC

V: TRBV7-9
size: -
D: -
J: TRBJ1-5
CDR3: CASSLDNGNWQNSNQPQHF
DNA: TGTGCCAGCAGCTTAGACAACGGGAATTGGCAGAATAGCAATCAGCCCCAGCATTTT

V: TRBV19
size: -
D: TRBD2
J: TRBJ2-1
CDR3: CATSAGGPVNEQFF
DNA: TGTGCCACCTCAGCGGGAGGGCCAGTGAATGAGCAGTTCTTC

V: TRBV28
size: -
D: TRBD1
J: TRBJ2-7
CDR3: CASSLLAGGITWEQYF
DNA: TGTGCCAGCAGTTTGTTGGCAGGGGGCATTACTTGGGAGCAGTACTTC

V: TRBV20-1
size: -
D: -
J: TRBJ2-7
CDR3: CSASQSYEQYF
DNA: TGCAGTGCTAGTCAGTCCTACGAGCAGTACTTC

V: TRBV19
size: -
D: -
J: TRBJ2-5
CDR3: CASSIRTLGEGQQETQYF
DNA: TGTGCCAGTAGTATAAGGACCCTGGGGGAAGGACAGCAAGAGACCCAGTACTTC

V: TRBV5-5
size: once
D: -
J: TRBJ2-2
CDR3: CASSSITGELFF
DNA: TGTGCCAGCAGCTCAATTACCGGGGAGCTGTTTTTT

V: TRBV28
size: -
D: -
J: TRBJ2-7
CDR3: CASSTWSGSPGPGEQYF
DNA: TGTGCCAGCAGTACATGGAGCGGCTCCCCCGGACCCGGCGAGCAGTACTTC

V: TRBV6-5
size: -
D: TRBD1
J: TRBJ1-2
CDR3: CASSYSTGGWGGYTF
DNA: TGTGCCAGCAGTTACTCCACAGGGGGCTGGGGCGGCTACACCTTC

V: TRBV5-1
size: -
D: -
J: TRBJ2-1
CDR3: CASSLGTSVNEQFF
DNA: TGCGCCAGCAGCTTGGGTACCAGCGTCAATGAGCAGTTCTTC

V: TRBV7-3
size: -
D: TRBD1
J: TRBJ2-7
CDR3: CASSLGQGISEQYF
DNA: TGTGCCAGCAGCTTAGGACAGGGGATAAGCGAGCAGTACTTC

V: TRBV14
size: -
D: TRBD2
J: TRBJ2-7
CDR3: CASSQAGLGGEQYF
DNA: TGTGCCAGCAGCCAAGCGGGACTAGGGGGCGAGCAGTACTTC

V: TRBV7-3
size: -
D: TRBD1
J: TRBJ2-1
CDR3: CASSSGQGINEQFF
DNA: TGTGCCAGCAGCTCCGGACAGGGTATCAATGAGCAGTTCTTC

V: TRBV5-1
size: -
D: -
J: TRBJ2-5
CDR3: CASSYELVAAGGETQYF
DNA: TGCGCCAGCAGTTATGAGTTGGTGGCTGCCGGAGGGGAGACCCAGTACTTC

V: TRBV5-4
size: -
D: TRBD1
J: TRBJ2-3
CDR3: CASSGDRGPDTQYF
DNA: TGTGCCAGCAGCGGGGACAGGGGGCCCGATACGCAGTATTTT

V: TRBV14
size: -
D: -
J: TRBJ2-4
CDR3: CASSRKGAKNIQYF
DNA: TGTGCCAGCAGCCGAAAGGGGGCCAAAAACATTCAGTACTTC